This note documents a single TCR beta chain sequence. The data are from a study of shared clonotypes between healthy human individuals. About the study: For every donor, three CD4 naive, three CD4 memory, two CD8 naive and one CD8 memory plates were used.

Data came from immunoSEQ multiplex PCR; TCRdb stores just in-frame clones and leaves some out. The sample lists roughly 2,000,000 clones; around 93% were seen once. V shed 5 bases and J shed 2 bases, with 15 bases lying between them. CDR1 MDHEN and CDR2 SYDVKM come from the germline V gene. This CDR3 contains 15 residues. CD45RO-negative, CCR7-selected cells formed the naive CD8 fraction, which excluded terminally differentiated effector memory CD45RA+ cells. Input material: naive CD8+ T cells from PBMCs. The chain links TRBV28 to TRBJ2-5; tentatively, D is TRBD1 or TRBD2 (6 bases each). The TCR originated in a man aged 18 to 29 in good health. Some clones in this sample may be carry-over from other donors' samples. CDR3 protein: CASSPSGGWQETQYF. For the CDR3, the DNA is TGTGCCAGCAGTCCCTCCGGGGGCTGGCAAGAGACCCAGTACTTC.